This T cell receptor (beta chain) was identified during a study of regulatory T cells in long-lasting Graves disease. As for time point: persistent/refractory GD, antithyroid drugs over 5 years with positive TRAb. From RNA extracted from PBMCs, the TCR library was made. American Thyroid Association guidelines defined how Graves' disease was diagnosed. This clonotype was counted a few times. The antigen is not known. The study's findings and limits: Persistent patients had a count of shared public clonotypes (more than 2,500) that exceeded that of new patients (966). The small sample size may have reduced accuracy.

V was clipped by 3 bases and J by 0 bases, with 6 bases between them. CDR3 size: 14 residues. Germline V gene data show CDR1 as LNHDA and CDR2 as SQIVND (reference sequence). Investigators prepared the TCR beta libraries by applying iRepertoire HTBI primers and Arm-PCR of CDR3 regions. In the original workflow: Across the samples, identification revealed 55 to 75 TRBV and more than twelve TRBJ segments. TCRdb re-called the multiplex PCR reads through MiXCR, storing one row per CDR3 protein. These V and J calls rely on TCRdb rather than the paper's analysis. Here the sample spans about 470,000 distinct CDR3 sequences, around a fifth being singletons.

The gene calls are TRBV19 and TRBJ1-5; D is unclear. This TCR derives from a female donor with Graves disease. Sequenced material: peripheral blood mononuclear cells (PBMCs), taken when the disease was refractory, from a patient treated with antithyroid drugs. In nucleotides, the CDR3 is TGTGCCAGTAGTATGCAGTATAGCAATCAGCCCCAGCATTTT. Translating gives CASSMQYSNQPQHF.